This T cell receptor beta chain was identified in a study of cytomegalovirus exposure and HLA in healthy donors. Overall study context: An early release of data contained 80 million to 85 million unique TCRs, which came from HLA-typed donors. Points from the study as a whole: Most TCR beta V segments were productive about 90% or about 30% of the time in an earlier analysis. The classifier, whose performance was assessed in both the original and validation cohorts, reportedly diagnosed cytomegalovirus status with high specificity and sensitivity.

Primers: 60 Vbeta forward and 13 Jbeta reverse. TCRdb's table, derived via immunoSEQ multiplex PCR, lists solely in-frame clones and lacks some. The sample records fewer than 200,000 clones, about 77% being singletons. Comment on this clone: The antigen is unknown.

This TCR derives from a female donor in good health and CMV-seronegative. Sequenced sample: PBMCs.

The CDR3: CASSQDLGRGSPLHF. The DNA of the CDR3 is TGTGCCAGCAGCCAAGATCTGGGGAGAGGATCACCCCTCCACTTT. The rearrangement links TRBV14 to TRBJ1-6; no definite D call. The V and J ends lost 0 bases and 10 bases respectively, with 13 bases between them. The CDR3 sequence is 15 residues long. Per the germline V gene, CDR1 is SGHDN and CDR2 is FVKESK.